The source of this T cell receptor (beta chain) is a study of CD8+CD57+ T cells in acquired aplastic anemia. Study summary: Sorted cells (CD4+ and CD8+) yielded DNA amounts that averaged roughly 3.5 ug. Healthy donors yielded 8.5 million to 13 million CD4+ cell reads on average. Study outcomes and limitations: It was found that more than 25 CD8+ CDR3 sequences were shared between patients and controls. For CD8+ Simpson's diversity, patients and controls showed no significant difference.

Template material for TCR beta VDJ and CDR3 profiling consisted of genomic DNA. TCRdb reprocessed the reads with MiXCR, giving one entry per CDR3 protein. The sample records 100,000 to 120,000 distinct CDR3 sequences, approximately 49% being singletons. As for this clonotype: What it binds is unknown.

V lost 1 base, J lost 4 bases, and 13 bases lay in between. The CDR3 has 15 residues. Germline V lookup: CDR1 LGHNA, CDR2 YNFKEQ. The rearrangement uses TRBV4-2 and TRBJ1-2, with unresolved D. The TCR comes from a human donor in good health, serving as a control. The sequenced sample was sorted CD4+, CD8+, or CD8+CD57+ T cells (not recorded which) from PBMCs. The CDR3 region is CASSQGTGTSYGYTF. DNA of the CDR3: TGTGCCAGCAGCCAAGGGACGGGAACCTCCTATGGCTACACCTTC.